These T cell receptor beta chains were read from a single sample in a study of T cell responses to AZD1222 COVID-19 vaccine. The method was immunoSEQ multiplex PCR; TCRdb's version includes in-frame clones alone and lacks a portion of them. The sample yields roughly 140,000 clones, 87% seen once. Sequenced material: peripheral blood, taken 28 days after the second AZD1222 dose. The receptors originated from an adult who received the AZD1222 COVID-19 vaccine. Both conserved end residues are part of each CDR3. Fields, in order: V gene, D gene, J gene, clone size, CDR3 DNA, CDR3 protein. D genes are given only for firm matches. Clone size is stated in some rows and not others, as once, few, many or a class when expanded.

>TRBV3-1/TRBV3-2|TRBD2|TRBJ2-1|.
TGTGCCAGCAGCCAAGATACTCGCACTAGCGGTAGTGAGCAGTTCTTC
CASSQDTRTSGSEQFF
>TRBV29-1|.|TRBJ1-1|.
TGCAGCGTCATCGTTCGCACTGAAGCTTTCTTT
CSVIVRTEAFF
>TRBV19|.|TRBJ2-2|.
TGTGCCAGTAGTACCCGGATCAGTTTGGCCCTTACGAACACCGGGGAGCTGTTTTTT
CASSTRISLALTNTGELFF
>TRBV10-1|.|TRBJ1-6|.
TGCGCCAGCAGTGAAGGTCCCCGTGGATGTGATTCACCCCTCCACTTT
CASSEGPRGCDSPLHF
>TRBV5-1|TRBD2|TRBJ2-3|.
TGCGCCAGCAGTTTTAGCGGGAGTGTAGCAGATACGCAGTATTTT
CASSFSGSVADTQYF
>TRBV11-2|TRBD1|TRBJ2-7|.
TGTGCCAGCAGCCCAAAGACAGGGGGATACGAGCAGTACTTC
CASSPKTGGYEQYF
>TRBV21-1|.|TRBJ1-4|.
TGTGCCAGCAGCAAAACCCCAGGGGTTAGGAATGAAAAACTGTTTTTT
CASSKTPGVRNEKLFF
>TRBV6-5|.|TRBJ2-1|.
TGTGCCAGCAGTTACTCCAGCGGTTCCTACAATGAGCAGTTCTTC
CASSYSSGSYNEQFF
>TRBV7-9|TRBD1|TRBJ2-6|.
TGTGCCAGCAGCTTATGGACAGGGTCTGGGGCCAACGTCCTGACTTTC
CASSLWTGSGANVLTF
>TRBV7-2|TRBD1|TRBJ1-6|once
TGTGCCAGCAGCGAAACCGGGACAGGCAATTCACCCCTCCACTTT
CASSETGTGNSPLHF
>TRBV3-1/TRBV3-2|.|TRBJ1-2|.
TGTGCCAGCAGCCAAGATGGAACCAGGGAGAGGGATGGCTACACCTTC
CASSQDGTRERDGYTF
>TRBV7-6|.|TRBJ1-1|.
TGTGCCAGCAGCCCTAACGGGGGTGGAATGAACACTGAAGCTTTCTTT
CASSPNGGGMNTEAFF
>TRBV2|.|TRBJ2-7|once
TGTGCCAGCATGGAGGACTTCTACGAGCAGTACTTC
CASMEDFYEQYF
>TRBV12-3/TRBV12-4|.|TRBJ2-7|.
TGTGCCAGCAGTTCTGGGCCAGCCCGCGAGCAGTACTTC
CASSSGPAREQYF
>TRBV6-5|.|TRBJ1-3|.
TGTGCCAGCAGTTACTCAATGGGGACACCTGGAAACACCATATATTTT
CASSYSMGTPGNTIYF
>TRBV2|.|TRBJ1-1|.
TGTGCCAGCAGCAGCGGACAGACGAACACTGAAGCTTTCTTT
CASSSGQTNTEAFF
>TRBV5-6|.|TRBJ1-6|.
TGTGCCAGCAGGGACACGAGGGGCTCACCCCTCCACTTT
CASRDTRGSPLHF
>TRBV20-1|.|TRBJ2-1|once
TGCAGTGCTACGGGAGTGAATGAGCAGTTCTTC
CSATGVNEQFF
>TRBV25-1|TRBD1|TRBJ1-1|.
TGTGCCAGCAGTAAAACAGGGGGCGCTCGGACTGAAGCTTTCTTT
CASSKTGGARTEAFF
>TRBV6-5|.|TRBJ2-3|.
TGTGCCAGCACCTCGGGGGATACGCAGTATTTT
CASTSGDTQYF
>TRBV7-9|.|TRBJ1-5|.
TGTGCCAGCAGCTTCTTGGGCAGCAATCAGCCCCAGCATTTT
CASSFLGSNQPQHF
>TRBV6-2/TRBV6-3|.|TRBJ2-1|.
TGTGCCAGCAGTTACTCGAGGAGGCGGGATGAGCAGTTCTTC
CASSYSRRRDEQFF
>TRBV24-1|.|TRBJ2-7|.
TGTGCCACCAGTCGGGGGGCTGCCTACGAGCAGTACTTC
CATSRGAAYEQYF
>TRBV11-3|.|TRBJ1-6|.
TGTGCCAGCTGGGGGACGCCCCTCCACTTT
CASWGTPLHF
>TRBV19|TRBD2|TRBJ2-7|.
TGTGCCAGTGGAGTAGCGGGAGCACCCCTGCAGTACTTC
CASGVAGAPLQYF
>TRBV28|TRBD2|TRBJ2-7|.
TGTGCCAGCAGCCACGGGACTAACGACGCCTACGAGCAGTACTTC
CASSHGTNDAYEQYF
>TRBV14|TRBD1|TRBJ1-1|.
TGTGCCAGCAGCCCGGCTGGACAGGGTTTGGGCACTGAAGCTTTCTTT
CASSPAGQGLGTEAFF
>TRBV4-1|.|TRBJ1-5|.
TGCGCCAGCAGCCAAGAACGACTCCCCCAGCCCCAGCATTTT
CASSQERLPQPQHF
>TRBV28|.|TRBJ2-7|.
TGTGCCACCCAAGGGCCATACGAGCAGTACTTC
CATQGPYEQYF
>TRBV15|.|TRBJ2-5|.
TGTGCCACCAGCAGAGATCATCGGCAGCAAGAGACCCAGTACTTC
CATSRDHRQQETQYF
>TRBV9|.|TRBJ1-1|once
TGTGCCAGCAGCCCCTCGACAGGCCTGAACACTGAAGCTTTCTTT
CASSPSTGLNTEAFF
>TRBV28|.|TRBJ1-2|.
TGTGCCAGCGGGGTCGGGGACCTTAACTATGGCTACACCTTC
CASGVGDLNYGYTF
>TRBV11-3|.|TRBJ2-1|.
TGTGCCAGCAGCAAGCGCTTTACCCCCTACAATGAGCAGTTCTTC
CASSKRFTPYNEQFF
>TRBV6-2/TRBV6-3|TRBD1|TRBJ1-1|.
TGTGCCAGCAGCCTACAGGGGAGATTTACTGAAGCTTTCTTT
CASSLQGRFTEAFF
>TRBV7-9|TRBD1|TRBJ1-2|.
TGTGCCAGCAGTCTCACAGGGGGCGCGGACTATGGCTACACCTTC
CASSLTGGADYGYTF
>TRBV5-8|TRBD1|TRBJ1-5|.
TGTGCCAGCAGCCACAGGGGGCTCGGCAATCAGCCCCAGCATTTT
CASSHRGLGNQPQHF
>TRBV5-4|.|TRBJ1-1|.
TGTGCCAGCAGCGTCACAGAGAACACTGAAGCTTTCTTT
CASSVTENTEAFF
>TRBV5-8|.|TRBJ1-1|.
TGTGCCAGCAGCTTGGTGTTAGGTGAGGGTCCTAAAACGAAGGCTTTCTTT
CASSLVLGEGPKTKAFF
>TRBV20-1|.|TRBJ1-1|.
TGCAGTGCTCGGATGAACACTGAAGCTTTCTTT
CSARMNTEAFF
>TRBV20-1|.|TRBJ2-1|.
TGCAGTGCTAGTGGCAGGGCGAGTTACAATGAGCAGTTCTTC
CSASGRASYNEQFF
>TRBV24-1|.|TRBJ1-2|.
TGTGCCACCAGTGATTCTGGGGGGTTCTATGGCTACACCTTC
CATSDSGGFYGYTF
>TRBV29-1|TRBD1|TRBJ2-1|.
TGCAGCGTTGACCCGGGACAGACGTACAATGAGCAGTTCTTC
CSVDPGQTYNEQFF
>TRBV6-5|.|TRBJ1-2|.
TGTGCCAGCAGTTCCGAGGGGGTCGGCTATGGCTACACCTTC
CASSSEGVGYGYTF
>TRBV5-4|.|TRBJ1-4|.
TGTGCCAGCAGCTTGGGGCGCCCGAATGAAAAACTGTTTTTT
CASSLGRPNEKLFF
>TRBV9|.|TRBJ1-3|.
TGTGCCAGCAGCGTAGTTAGCTCTGGAAACACCATATATTTT
CASSVVSSGNTIYF
>TRBV2|TRBD2|TRBJ2-1|.
TGTGCCAGCAGTGAATGGATAGCGGGAGGGAATGAGCAGTTCTTC
CASSEWIAGGNEQFF
>TRBV27|TRBD2|TRBJ2-1|.
TGTGCCAGCAGTTTAGGGACTATCAGCTCCTACAATGAGCAGTTCTTC
CASSLGTISSYNEQFF
>TRBV5-8|.|TRBJ1-5|once
TGTGCCAGCAGCTTCTGGATGGGGAGCAATCAGCCCCAGCATTTT
CASSFWMGSNQPQHF
>TRBV14|.|TRBJ1-2|.
TGTGCCAGCAGCTCAATCGGGCAGTACGGCTACACCTTC
CASSSIGQYGYTF
>TRBV28|.|TRBJ1-2|.
TGTGCCAGCATTCCCTCGGAGGGCTATGGCTACACCTTC
CASIPSEGYGYTF
>TRBV3-1/TRBV3-2|.|TRBJ2-4|.
TGTGCCAGCAGCCAGGGGGAAACACTTCAGTACTTC
CASSQGETLQYF
>TRBV19|.|TRBJ1-5|.
TGTGCCAGTACCCGGGGCGGGGTACCGCAGCCCCAGCATTTT
CASTRGGVPQPQHF
>TRBV14|TRBD2|TRBJ2-3|.
TGTGCCAGCAGCCAAGTAAGATTTGGACTAGCGGGAAGCACAGATACGCAGTATTTT
CASSQVRFGLAGSTDTQYF
>TRBV7-2|.|TRBJ1-1|.
TGTGCCAGCAGCCTTTTTACAGAGAACACTGAAGCTTTCTTT
CASSLFTENTEAFF
>TRBV21-1|.|TRBJ2-7|.
TGTGCCAGTCGCGGGGACGTCAACCTCCAATCCTACGAGCAGTACTTC
CASRGDVNLQSYEQYF
>TRBV7-9|TRBD2|TRBJ2-3|.
TGTGCCAGCACCATAGCGGGAGGGCCATCAGATACGCAGTATTTT
CASTIAGGPSDTQYF
>TRBV3-1/TRBV3-2|.|TRBJ1-1|.
TGTGCCAGCAGCCACCGAGAGGGGAACACTGAAGCTTTCTTT
CASSHREGNTEAFF